This T cell receptor (beta chain) derives from a study of post-analysis software for immune sequencing data. Researchers reported that TCR beta cDNA libraries carried unique molecular identifiers. Starting from roughly 1 to 10 million T cells, the study yielded roughly 0.5 million cDNA molecules. A single record per CDR3 protein comes from TCRdb applying MiXCR to the PCR reads. The sample has hundreds of thousands of distinct CDR3 sequences; 55% to 70% are singletons. The V gene's germline CDR1 is SGHTA and CDR2 FQGNSA. Trimming shortened V by 8 bases and J by 4 bases, and 14 bases separated the two germline ends. This CDR3 region has 13 residues. Remarks on this clonotype: Its specificity is unknown.

Study-level results: Same-batch samples co-clustered strongly by F measure. Diversity measured as normalized Chao1 was significantly lower in multiple sclerosis patients than in controls. Patients showed TRBV5-6, TRBV5-1 and TRBV20-1 among a few TRBV segments more frequent than in controls.

The origin of this receptor is a girl aged 2-10 years with multiple sclerosis. The gene calls are TRBV7-2 and TRBJ1-2; D ambiguous. Sequenced material: blood. In DNA, the CDR3 is TGTGCCAGCCAGGCAGTCTATGGCTATGGCTACACCTTC. Encoded protein: CASQAVYGYGYTF.